The rows below give T cell receptor beta chains drawn from one sample of a study of blood T cell repertoires in COVID-19. Sequencing was performed with immunoSEQ multiplex PCR; in TCRdb, only in-frame clones are kept and a portion is missing. This sample has about 210,000 clones; 89% occur once, and the top ten carry 4% to 5.5%. The source material was peripheral blood. These receptors all come from a woman aged 40-49 years with acute or convalescent COVID-19. CDR3s include the opening cysteine and the closing phenylalanine or tryptophan. A D gene is named only where the DNA matches it firmly. For some rows the clone size is stated as once, few or many, or as a class when expanded; others skip it.

J gene: TRBJ2-5; D gene: TRBD2; V gene: TRBV7-7; clone size: -; CDR3 length: 15; CDR3 protein: CASSFSGGAGETQYF; CDR3 DNA: TGTGCCAGCAGCTTTAGCGGGGGGGCTGGAGAGACCCAGTACTTC
J gene: TRBJ1-2; D gene: TRBD1; V gene: TRBV9; clone size: -; CDR3 length: 19; CDR3 protein: CASSVVGGRQGGPSYGYTF; CDR3 DNA: TGTGCCAGCAGCGTAGTTGGGGGGCGACAGGGAGGCCCCAGCTATGGCTACACCTTC
J gene: TRBJ2-3; D gene: -; V gene: TRBV5-1; clone size: -; CDR3 length: 14; CDR3 protein: CASSPGLSTDTQYF; CDR3 DNA: TGCGCCAGCAGCCCCGGACTTAGCACAGATACGCAGTATTTT
J gene: TRBJ2-3; D gene: -; V gene: TRBV24-1; clone size: -; CDR3 length: 15; CDR3 protein: CATSDLPGRTDTQYF; CDR3 DNA: TGTGCCACCAGTGATTTGCCAGGGAGGACAGATACGCAGTATTTT
J gene: TRBJ1-2; D gene: -; V gene: TRBV11-2; clone size: -; CDR3 length: 13; CDR3 protein: CASSFSGHHGYTF; CDR3 DNA: TGTGCCAGCAGCTTTTCAGGGCACCATGGCTACACCTTC
J gene: TRBJ1-1; D gene: -; V gene: TRBV7-3; clone size: -; CDR3 length: 14; CDR3 protein: CASSSRGMNTEAFF; CDR3 DNA: TGTGCCAGCAGCTCGCGAGGTATGAACACTGAAGCTTTCTTT
J gene: TRBJ1-2; D gene: TRBD1; V gene: TRBV2; clone size: -; CDR3 length: 13; CDR3 protein: CASSGTGGHGYTF; CDR3 DNA: TGTGCCAGCAGTGGGACAGGGGGTCATGGCTACACCTTC
J gene: TRBJ1-5; D gene: TRBD1; V gene: TRBV19; clone size: -; CDR3 length: 13; CDR3 protein: CASRDREWEPQHF; CDR3 DNA: TGTGCCAGTAGGGACAGGGAATGGGAGCCCCAGCATTTT
J gene: TRBJ1-1; D gene: TRBD1; V gene: TRBV30; clone size: -; CDR3 length: 13; CDR3 protein: CAWSPQGYTEAFF; CDR3 DNA: TGTGCCTGGAGTCCACAGGGGTACACTGAAGCTTTCTTT
J gene: TRBJ1-3; D gene: -; V gene: TRBV3-1/TRBV3-2; clone size: -; CDR3 length: 14; CDR3 protein: CASSQGGAGNTIYF; CDR3 DNA: TGTGCCAGCAGCCAAGGGGGCGCCGGAAACACCATATATTTT
J gene: TRBJ1-2; D gene: TRBD1; V gene: TRBV11-2; clone size: -; CDR3 length: 15; CDR3 protein: CASSTYRGRLYGYTF; CDR3 DNA: TGTGCCAGCAGCACATACAGGGGGCGCTTGTATGGCTACACCTTC
J gene: TRBJ1-2; D gene: TRBD1; V gene: TRBV19; clone size: -; CDR3 length: 16; CDR3 protein: CASSTYQGQAMYGYTF; CDR3 DNA: TGTGCCAGTAGTACCTACCAGGGACAGGCTATGTATGGCTACACCTTC
J gene: TRBJ2-2; D gene: -; V gene: TRBV9; clone size: -; CDR3 length: 16; CDR3 protein: CASSVAGAQNTGELFF; CDR3 DNA: TGTGCCAGCAGCGTAGCAGGGGCCCAGAACACCGGGGAGCTGTTTTTT
J gene: TRBJ2-3; D gene: TRBD2; V gene: TRBV24-1; clone size: -; CDR3 length: 14; CDR3 protein: CATSVSGVTDTQYF; CDR3 DNA: TGTGCCACCAGTGTCAGCGGGGTCACAGATACGCAGTATTTT
J gene: TRBJ2-3; D gene: TRBD2; V gene: TRBV6-5; clone size: -; CDR3 length: 15; CDR3 protein: CASSLSGGSTDTQYF; CDR3 DNA: TGTGCCAGCAGTCTTAGCGGGGGGAGCACAGATACGCAGTATTTT
J gene: TRBJ1-6; D gene: -; V gene: TRBV6-5; clone size: -; CDR3 length: 14; CDR3 protein: CASSYDRSNSPLHF; CDR3 DNA: TGTGCCAGCAGTTACGACAGGAGCAATTCACCCCTCCACTTT
J gene: TRBJ2-5; D gene: TRBD2; V gene: TRBV4-2; clone size: -; CDR3 length: 14; CDR3 protein: CASSLGTSQETQYF; CDR3 DNA: TGTGCCAGCAGCCTGGGGACTAGTCAAGAGACCCAGTACTTC
J gene: TRBJ2-2; D gene: -; V gene: TRBV19; clone size: -; CDR3 length: 15; CDR3 protein: CASSHSQGWSGELFF; CDR3 DNA: TGTGCCAGTAGCCATTCCCAGGGATGGTCCGGGGAGCTGTTTTTT
J gene: TRBJ1-3; D gene: TRBD1; V gene: TRBV7-9; clone size: -; CDR3 length: 18; CDR3 protein: CASSSHHRDRISGNTIYF; CDR3 DNA: TGTGCCAGCAGCTCCCACCACCGGGACAGGATCTCTGGAAACACCATATATTTT
J gene: TRBJ2-3; D gene: TRBD1; V gene: TRBV7-2; clone size: -; CDR3 length: 17; CDR3 protein: CASSLGRDRGRTDTQYF; CDR3 DNA: TGTGCCAGCAGCTTAGGCCGGGACAGGGGTCGCACAGATACGCAGTATTTT
J gene: TRBJ2-3; D gene: -; V gene: TRBV9; clone size: -; CDR3 length: 16; CDR3 protein: CASSAPSRDTTDTQYF; CDR3 DNA: TGTGCCAGCAGCGCGCCATCCCGGGATACCACAGATACGCAGTATTTT
J gene: TRBJ2-2; D gene: -; V gene: TRBV29-1; clone size: -; CDR3 length: 14; CDR3 protein: CSGSTQGRTGELFF; CDR3 DNA: TGCAGCGGCTCAACACAGGGTCGGACCGGGGAGCTGTTTTTT
J gene: TRBJ2-3; D gene: -; V gene: TRBV5-1; clone size: -; CDR3 length: 15; CDR3 protein: CASSLESSSTDTQYF; CDR3 DNA: TGCGCCAGCAGCTTGGAGAGCTCTAGCACAGATACGCAGTATTTT
J gene: TRBJ1-1; D gene: -; V gene: TRBV19; clone size: -; CDR3 length: 13; CDR3 protein: CASSEDRNTEAFF; CDR3 DNA: TGTGCCAGTAGTGAAGATAGAAACACTGAAGCTTTCTTT
J gene: TRBJ2-3; D gene: -; V gene: TRBV7-2; clone size: -; CDR3 length: 14; CDR3 protein: CASSLGVASDTQYF; CDR3 DNA: TGTGCCAGCAGCTTAGGGGTAGCGTCAGATACGCAGTATTTT
J gene: TRBJ1-2; D gene: TRBD1; V gene: TRBV28; clone size: once; CDR3 length: 15; CDR3 protein: CASSYTGTGGYGYTF; CDR3 DNA: TGTGCCAGCAGTTATACCGGGACAGGGGGCTATGGCTACACCTTC
J gene: TRBJ1-2; D gene: TRBD1; V gene: TRBV6-6; clone size: once; CDR3 length: 13; CDR3 protein: CASYRGPNYGYTF; CDR3 DNA: TGTGCCAGCTACAGGGGGCCTAACTATGGCTACACCTTC
J gene: TRBJ2-2; D gene: -; V gene: TRBV5-5; clone size: -; CDR3 length: 16; CDR3 protein: CASSLVRELNTGELFF; CDR3 DNA: TGTGCCAGCAGCTTGGTCAGGGAACTTAACACCGGGGAGCTGTTTTTT
J gene: TRBJ1-5; D gene: TRBD1; V gene: TRBV12-3/TRBV12-4; clone size: -; CDR3 length: 13; CDR3 protein: CASRTGRNQPQHF; CDR3 DNA: TGTGCCAGCAGGACAGGGCGCAATCAGCCCCAGCATTTT
J gene: TRBJ1-5; D gene: -; V gene: TRBV6-5; clone size: -; CDR3 length: 15; CDR3 protein: CASSISDDSNQPQHF; CDR3 DNA: TGTGCCAGCTCAATCAGTGATGATAGCAATCAGCCCCAGCATTTT
J gene: TRBJ1-2; D gene: -; V gene: TRBV5-1; clone size: -; CDR3 length: 12; CDR3 protein: CASSSDSYGYTF; CDR3 DNA: TGCGCCAGCAGCTCGGACAGCTATGGCTACACCTTC
J gene: TRBJ2-2; D gene: TRBD1; V gene: TRBV3-1/TRBV3-2; clone size: -; CDR3 length: 15; CDR3 protein: CASSYGTGMAGELFF; CDR3 DNA: TGTGCCAGCAGCTATGGGACAGGGATGGCCGGGGAGCTGTTTTTT
J gene: TRBJ1-1; D gene: -; V gene: TRBV5-1; clone size: -; CDR3 length: 16; CDR3 protein: CASSLAAWERYTEAFF; CDR3 DNA: TGCGCCAGCAGCTTGGCCGCGTGGGAGCGATACACTGAAGCTTTCTTT
J gene: TRBJ2-4; D gene: -; V gene: TRBV30; clone size: -; CDR3 length: 16; CDR3 protein: CAWSVGGRVAKNIQYF; CDR3 DNA: TGTGCCTGGAGTGTAGGGGGTAGGGTGGCCAAAAACATTCAGTACTTC